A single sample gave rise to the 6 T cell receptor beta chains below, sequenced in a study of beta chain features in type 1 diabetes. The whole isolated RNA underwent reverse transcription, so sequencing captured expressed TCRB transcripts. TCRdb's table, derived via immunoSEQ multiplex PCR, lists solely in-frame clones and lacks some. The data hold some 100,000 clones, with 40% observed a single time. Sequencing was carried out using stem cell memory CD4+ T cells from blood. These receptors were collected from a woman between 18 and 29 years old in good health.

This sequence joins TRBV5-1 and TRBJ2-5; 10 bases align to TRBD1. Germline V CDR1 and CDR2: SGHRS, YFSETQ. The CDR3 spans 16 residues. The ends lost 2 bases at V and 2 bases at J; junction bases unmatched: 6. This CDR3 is CASSFSGTGVQETQYF. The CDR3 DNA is TGCGCCAGCAGCTTTTCCGGGACAGGGGTTCAAGAGACCCAGTACTTC.

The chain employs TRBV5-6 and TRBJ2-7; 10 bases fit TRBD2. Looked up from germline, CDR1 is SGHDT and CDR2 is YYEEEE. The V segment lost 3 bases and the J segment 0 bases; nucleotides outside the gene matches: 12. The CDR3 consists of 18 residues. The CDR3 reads CASSSNAVAGGLSYEQYF. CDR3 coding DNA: TGTGCCAGCAGCTCTAATGCGGTAGCGGGAGGCCTCTCCTACGAGCAGTACTTC. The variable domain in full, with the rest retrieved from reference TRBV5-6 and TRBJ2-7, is DAGVTQSPTHLIKTRGQQVTLRCSPKSGHDTVSWYQQALGQGPQFIFQYYEEEERQRGNFPDRFSGHQFPNYSSELNVNALLLGDSALYLCASSSNAVAGGLSYEQYFGPGTRLTVT.

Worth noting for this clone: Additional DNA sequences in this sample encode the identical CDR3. Written as DNA, the CDR3 is TGCGCCAGCAGCTTGGCCGGAGAGACCCAGTACTTC. The encoded protein is CASSLAGETQYF. V is TRBV5-1 and J is TRBJ2-5; D gene ambiguous. Trimming stripped 0 bases from V and 4 bases from J, with 4 bases between. This CDR3 region has 12 residues. Germline V gene data show CDR1 as SGHRS and CDR2 as YFSETQ. The full variable domain, with the rest looked up from reference TRBV5-1 and TRBJ2-5, is KAGVTQTPRYLIKTRGQQVTLSCSPISGHRSVSWYQQTPGQGLQFLFEYFSETQRNKGNFPGRFSGRQFSNSRSEMNVSTLELGDSALYLCASSLAGETQYFGPGTRLLVL.

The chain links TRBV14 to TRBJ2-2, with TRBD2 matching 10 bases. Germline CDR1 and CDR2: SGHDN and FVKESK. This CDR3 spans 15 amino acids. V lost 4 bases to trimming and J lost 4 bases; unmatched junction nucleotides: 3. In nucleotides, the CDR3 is TGTGCCAGCAGCCGAGCTAGCGGGAGCACCGGGGAGCTGTTTTTT. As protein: CASSRASGSTGELFF.

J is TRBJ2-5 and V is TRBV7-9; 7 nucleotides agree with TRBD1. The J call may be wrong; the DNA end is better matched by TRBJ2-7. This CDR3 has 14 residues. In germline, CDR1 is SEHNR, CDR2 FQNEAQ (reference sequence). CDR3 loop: CASSVPGQTYEQYF. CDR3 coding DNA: TGTGCCAGCAGCGTCCCGGGACAGACCTACGAGCAGTACTTC.

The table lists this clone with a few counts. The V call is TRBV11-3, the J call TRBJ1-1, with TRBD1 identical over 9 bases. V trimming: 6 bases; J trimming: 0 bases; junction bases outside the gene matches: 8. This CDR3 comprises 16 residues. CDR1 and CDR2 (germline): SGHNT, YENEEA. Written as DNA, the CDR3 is TGTGCCAGCAGTCGAGGACAGGGGACTCTGAACACTGAAGCTTTCTTT. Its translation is CASSRGQGTLNTEAFF. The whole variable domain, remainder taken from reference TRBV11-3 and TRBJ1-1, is EAGVVQSPRYKIIEKKQPVAFWCNPISGHNTLYWYLQNLGQGPELLIRYENEEAVDDSQLPKDRFSAERLKGVDSTLKIQPAELGDSAVYLCASSRGQGTLNTEAFFGQGTRLTVV.